This entry is about one T cell receptor (beta chain). This sample stems from a study of blood T cell repertoires in COVID-19. About the research overall: The United States, Italy and Spain supplied acute and convalescent COVID-19 samples. Nucleic acid was either cDNA or gDNA, and it came from T cells, B-cell-depleted T cells, or PBMCs.

In the authors' workflow: Estimation of nucleated cell counts was performed using reference gene primer amplification. The table came from immunoSEQ multiplex PCR; TCRdb's copy has only in-frame clones and leaves some out. V and J calls and clone size come straight from that table; D and trimming were deduced from the DNA. This table holds 250,000 to 300,000 clones, approximately 89% found once. Looked up from germline, CDR1 is SGHAT and CDR2 is FQDESV (reference sequence). The ends were cut back, 2 bases at V and 0 bases at J, with 12 bases in the middle. The CDR3 runs 16 residues. Sequencing input: peripheral blood. The chain is built from TRBV11-1 and TRBJ2-3, with D tentatively TRBD2 (6 bases). The TCR originated in a woman in her 70s with COVID-19, enrolled during active disease. The CDR3 sequence: CASSLTLARSTDTQYF. CDR3 DNA: TGTGCCAGCAGCTTAACCCTAGCGAGAAGCACAGATACGCAGTATTTT.